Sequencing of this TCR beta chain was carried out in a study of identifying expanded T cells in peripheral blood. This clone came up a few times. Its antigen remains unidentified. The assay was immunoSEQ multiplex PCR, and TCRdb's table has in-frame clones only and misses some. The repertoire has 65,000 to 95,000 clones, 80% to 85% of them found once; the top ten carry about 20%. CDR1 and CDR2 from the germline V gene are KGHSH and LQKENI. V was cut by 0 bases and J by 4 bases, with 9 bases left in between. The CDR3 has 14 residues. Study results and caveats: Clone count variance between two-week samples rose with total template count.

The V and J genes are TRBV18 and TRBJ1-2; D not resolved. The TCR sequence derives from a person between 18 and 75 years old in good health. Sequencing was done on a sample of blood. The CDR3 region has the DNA TGTGCCAGCTCACCACCCGCGTCTAGCTATGGCTACACCTTC. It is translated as CASSPPASSYGYTF.